Listed below are T cell receptor beta chains from one sample, sequenced in a study of cytomegalovirus exposure and HLA in healthy donors. Sequencing was performed with immunoSEQ multiplex PCR; in TCRdb, only in-frame clones are kept and a portion is missing. This repertoire shows some 66,000 clones, about 80% found once; its top ten account for about 8%. The sample comprised PBMCs. Receptors originate from a man in his sixties in good health and CMV-seropositive. CDR3s include the opening cysteine and the closing phenylalanine or tryptophan. Each record gives: clone size, V gene, D gene, CDR3 length, J gene, CDR3 DNA, CDR3 protein. D genes are given only for firm matches. Clone size is not always given. Where it is, it says once, few, many or a class for expanded clones.

clone size: .
V gene: TRBV5-1
D gene: .
CDR3 length: 15
J gene: TRBJ1-4
CDR3 DNA: TGCGCCAGCAGCTTGGCTCCGGGGGATGATGAAAAACTGTTTTTT
CDR3 protein: CASSLAPGDDEKLFF

clone size: .
V gene: TRBV11-3
D gene: .
CDR3 length: 14
J gene: TRBJ1-1
CDR3 DNA: TGTGCCAGCAGCTTTGAGCGGAGGGACACTGAAGCTTTCTTT
CDR3 protein: CASSFERRDTEAFF

clone size: .
V gene: TRBV5-1
D gene: .
CDR3 length: 13
J gene: TRBJ2-5
CDR3 DNA: TGCGCCAGCAGTTCCCCCTCCTTACGGGAGCAGTACTTC
CDR3 protein: CASSSPSLREQYF

clone size: few
V gene: TRBV15
D gene: .
CDR3 length: 15
J gene: TRBJ2-7
CDR3 DNA: TGTGCCACCAGCAGAGTAGCGGAAAGCTCCTACGAGCAGTACTTC
CDR3 protein: CATSRVAESSYEQYF

clone size: .
V gene: TRBV19
D gene: TRBD1
CDR3 length: 15
J gene: TRBJ1-5
CDR3 DNA: TGTGCCAGTAGTATGGGGGACAGGACCAATCAGCCCCAGCATTTT
CDR3 protein: CASSMGDRTNQPQHF

clone size: .
V gene: TRBV7-2
D gene: .
CDR3 length: 17
J gene: TRBJ1-2
CDR3 DNA: TGTGCCAGCAGCTTCTACCCCCCCACGCAAGCTAACTATGGCTACACCTTC
CDR3 protein: CASSFYPPTQANYGYTF

clone size: .
V gene: TRBV25-1
D gene: .
CDR3 length: 14
J gene: TRBJ2-5
CDR3 DNA: TGTGCCAGCAGTGGGCAGGCGTACCAAGAGACCCAGTACTTC
CDR3 protein: CASSGQAYQETQYF

clone size: .
V gene: TRBV7-9
D gene: .
CDR3 length: 15
J gene: TRBJ1-4
CDR3 DNA: TGTGCCAGCAGCCAGGGAGGTGGGACTAATGAAAAACTGTTTTTT
CDR3 protein: CASSQGGGTNEKLFF

clone size: .
V gene: TRBV5-4
D gene: TRBD1
CDR3 length: 14
J gene: TRBJ2-3
CDR3 DNA: TGTGCCAGCAGCTTTACAGGGGGAGCAGATACGCAGTATTTT
CDR3 protein: CASSFTGGADTQYF

clone size: .
V gene: TRBV6-4
D gene: .
CDR3 length: 14
J gene: TRBJ2-2
CDR3 DNA: TGTGCCAGCAGTGAAGGAGGGTCCATCGGGGAGCTGTTTTTT
CDR3 protein: CASSEGGSIGELFF

clone size: once
V gene: TRBV7-9
D gene: TRBD1
CDR3 length: 17
J gene: TRBJ1-1
CDR3 DNA: TGTGCCAGCAGCTTAGTTACCGGGACAGAAATGAACACTGAAGCTTTCTTT
CDR3 protein: CASSLVTGTEMNTEAFF

clone size: .
V gene: TRBV11-3
D gene: TRBD2
CDR3 length: 18
J gene: TRBJ2-1
CDR3 DNA: TGTGCCAGCAGCCCAAGCCTAGCGGGAGGTGGCCAGGTGAATGAGCAGTTCTTC
CDR3 protein: CASSPSLAGGGQVNEQFF

clone size: few
V gene: TRBV6-1
D gene: .
CDR3 length: 14
J gene: TRBJ1-2
CDR3 DNA: TGTGCCAGCAGTTCCGAGGCGGGGGCACGGGGCTACACCTTC
CDR3 protein: CASSSEAGARGYTF

clone size: .
V gene: TRBV5-4
D gene: TRBD2
CDR3 length: 14
J gene: TRBJ2-3
CDR3 DNA: TGTGCCAGCCACCTCCCAGCGGGGGCAGATACGCAGTATTTT
CDR3 protein: CASHLPAGADTQYF

clone size: .
V gene: TRBV19
D gene: TRBD1
CDR3 length: 13
J gene: TRBJ2-7
CDR3 DNA: TGTGCCAGCTCCGGGACAGGGGGTTACGAGCAGTACTTC
CDR3 protein: CASSGTGGYEQYF

clone size: .
V gene: TRBV4-1
D gene: TRBD1
CDR3 length: 15
J gene: TRBJ2-3
CDR3 DNA: TGCGCCAGCAGCCTTACAGGGGACAGCACAGATACGCAGTATTTT
CDR3 protein: CASSLTGDSTDTQYF

clone size: .
V gene: TRBV7-9
D gene: TRBD1
CDR3 length: 14
J gene: TRBJ1-2
CDR3 DNA: TGTGCCAGCAGCCCCTGGGACAGGGTGTATGGCTACACCTTC
CDR3 protein: CASSPWDRVYGYTF

clone size: .
V gene: TRBV5-1
D gene: .
CDR3 length: 12
J gene: TRBJ2-3
CDR3 DNA: TGCGCCAGCAGCTCTCTCACAGATACGCAGTATTTT
CDR3 protein: CASSSLTDTQYF

clone size: .
V gene: TRBV10-2
D gene: TRBD1
CDR3 length: 14
J gene: TRBJ1-2
CDR3 DNA: TGCGCCAGCAGACCCGGACAGGGAGGGTATGGCTACACCTTC
CDR3 protein: CASRPGQGGYGYTF

clone size: few
V gene: TRBV11-2
D gene: TRBD2
CDR3 length: 14
J gene: TRBJ2-7
CDR3 DNA: TGTGCCAGCAGCGCATTAGCGGGAACGGGCGAGCAGTACTTC
CDR3 protein: CASSALAGTGEQYF

clone size: .
V gene: TRBV7-9
D gene: .
CDR3 length: 16
J gene: TRBJ2-5
CDR3 DNA: TGTGCCAGCAGCTTAGAACAGGAGCCTGGTAAAGAGACCCAGTACTTC
CDR3 protein: CASSLEQEPGKETQYF

clone size: .
V gene: TRBV2
D gene: TRBD2
CDR3 length: 16
J gene: TRBJ2-1
CDR3 DNA: TGTGCCAGCAGTGACTATGGGGCGGGGGGCTACAATGAGCAGTTCTTC
CDR3 protein: CASSDYGAGGYNEQFF

clone size: .
V gene: TRBV9
D gene: TRBD2
CDR3 length: 16
J gene: TRBJ2-5
CDR3 DNA: TGTGCCAGCAGCGTAGGGTTCGGGGGGGGGCAAGAGACCCAGTACTTC
CDR3 protein: CASSVGFGGGQETQYF

clone size: once
V gene: TRBV27
D gene: .
CDR3 length: 13
J gene: TRBJ1-1
CDR3 DNA: TGTGCCAGCAGTCTACGGGAGAACACTGAAGCTTTCTTT
CDR3 protein: CASSLRENTEAFF

clone size: .
V gene: TRBV5-1
D gene: TRBD2
CDR3 length: 16
J gene: TRBJ2-3
CDR3 DNA: TGCGCCAGCAGCTTGGCGACTAGCGGGTATATAGATACGCAGTATTTT
CDR3 protein: CASSLATSGYIDTQYF

clone size: .
V gene: TRBV27
D gene: .
CDR3 length: 15
J gene: TRBJ1-5
CDR3 DNA: TGTGCCAGCAGCCCCTACAGGGAGAGTATTCAGCCCCAGCATTTT
CDR3 protein: CASSPYRESIQPQHF

clone size: .
V gene: TRBV5-1
D gene: TRBD1
CDR3 length: 15
J gene: TRBJ2-7
CDR3 DNA: TGCGCCAGCAGCCCCAGACAGGGGTCTACCTACGAGCAGTACTTC
CDR3 protein: CASSPRQGSTYEQYF

clone size: .
V gene: TRBV6-6
D gene: TRBD1
CDR3 length: 14
J gene: TRBJ1-1
CDR3 DNA: TGTGCCAGCGAATGGGGGACAGGGGCCACTGAAGCTTTCTTT
CDR3 protein: CASEWGTGATEAFF

clone size: .
V gene: TRBV5-4
D gene: .
CDR3 length: 14
J gene: TRBJ2-2
CDR3 DNA: TGTGCCAGCAGCTTGACGGCGAACACCGGGGAGCTGTTTTTT
CDR3 protein: CASSLTANTGELFF